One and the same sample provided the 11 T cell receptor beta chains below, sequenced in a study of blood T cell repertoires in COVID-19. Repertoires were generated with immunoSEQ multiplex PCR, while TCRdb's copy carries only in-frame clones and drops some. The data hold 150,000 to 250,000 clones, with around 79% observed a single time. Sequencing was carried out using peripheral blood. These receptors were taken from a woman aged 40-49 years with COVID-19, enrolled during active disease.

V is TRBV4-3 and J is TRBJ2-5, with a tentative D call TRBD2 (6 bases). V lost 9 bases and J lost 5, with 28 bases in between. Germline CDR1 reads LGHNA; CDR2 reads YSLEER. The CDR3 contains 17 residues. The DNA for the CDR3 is TGCGCCAGAAAGCTCAGTCAGGCGGGGCCCCGGACGGAGACCCAGTACTTC. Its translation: CARKLSQAGPRTETQYF.

This chain's CDR3 is CASSPGRGIDEQYF. Written as DNA, the CDR3 is TGCGCCAGCAGCCCCGGGCGAGGGATCGATGAGCAGTACTTC. This sequence joins TRBV5-1 and TRBJ2-7; the D gene is possibly TRBD2 (5 bases). Germline CDR1 reads SGHRS; CDR2 reads YFSETQ. CDR3 length: 14 amino acids. V was trimmed by 4 bases and J by 7 bases, leaving 18 bases between them.

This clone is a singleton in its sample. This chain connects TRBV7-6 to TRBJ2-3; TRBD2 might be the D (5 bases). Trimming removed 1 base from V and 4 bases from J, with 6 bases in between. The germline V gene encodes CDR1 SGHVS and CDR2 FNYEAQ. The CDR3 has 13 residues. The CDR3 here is CASSLEAADTQYF. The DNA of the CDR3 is TGTGCCAGCAGCTTAGAAGCGGCAGATACGCAGTATTTT. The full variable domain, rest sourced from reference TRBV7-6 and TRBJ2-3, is GAGVSQSPRYKVTKRGQDVALRCDPISGHVSLYWYRQALGQGPEFLTYFNYEAQQDKSGLPNDRFSAERPEGSISTLTIQRTEQRDSAMYRCASSLEAADTQYFGPGTRLTVL.

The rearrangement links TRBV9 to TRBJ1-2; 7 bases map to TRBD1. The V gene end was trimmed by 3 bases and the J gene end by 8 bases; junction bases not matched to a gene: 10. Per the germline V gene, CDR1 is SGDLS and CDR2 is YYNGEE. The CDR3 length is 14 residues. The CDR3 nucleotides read TGTGCCAGCAGCGCAACCCAGGGGGGAGTGGGCTACACCTTC. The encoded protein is CASSATQGGVGYTF.

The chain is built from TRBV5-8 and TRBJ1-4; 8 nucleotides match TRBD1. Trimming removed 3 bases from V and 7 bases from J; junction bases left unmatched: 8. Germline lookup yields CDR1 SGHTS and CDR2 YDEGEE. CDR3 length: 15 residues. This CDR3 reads CASSYSTGVGEKLFF. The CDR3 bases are TGTGCCAGCAGCTACTCGACAGGGGTTGGTGAAAAACTGTTTTTT.

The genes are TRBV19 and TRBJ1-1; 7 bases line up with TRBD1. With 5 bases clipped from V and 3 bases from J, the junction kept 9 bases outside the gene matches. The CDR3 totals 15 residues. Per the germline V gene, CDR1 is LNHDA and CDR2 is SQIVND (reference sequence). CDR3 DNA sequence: TGTGCCAGTAGTCTACAGGGGAGAGGGTACACTGAAGCTTTCTTT. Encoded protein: CASSLQGRGYTEAFF.

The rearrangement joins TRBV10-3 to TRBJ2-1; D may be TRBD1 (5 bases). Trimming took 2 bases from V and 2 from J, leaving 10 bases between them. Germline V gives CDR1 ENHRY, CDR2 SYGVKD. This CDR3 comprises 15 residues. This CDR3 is CAISEVDRTYNEQFF. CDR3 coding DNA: TGTGCCATCAGTGAGGTTGACAGAACCTACAATGAGCAGTTCTTC.

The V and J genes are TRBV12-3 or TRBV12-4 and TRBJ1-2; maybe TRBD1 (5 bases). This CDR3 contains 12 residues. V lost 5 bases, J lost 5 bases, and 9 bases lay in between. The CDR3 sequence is CASSQDTYGYTF. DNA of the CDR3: TGTGCCAGCAGTCAGGACACTTATGGCTACACCTTC.

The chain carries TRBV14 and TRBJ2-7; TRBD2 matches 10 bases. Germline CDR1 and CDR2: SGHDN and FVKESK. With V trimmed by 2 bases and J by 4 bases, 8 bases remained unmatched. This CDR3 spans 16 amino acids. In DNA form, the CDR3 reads TGTGCCAGCAGCCAATATCTAACTAGCGGGACGTACGAGCAGTACTTC. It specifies CASSQYLTSGTYEQYF.

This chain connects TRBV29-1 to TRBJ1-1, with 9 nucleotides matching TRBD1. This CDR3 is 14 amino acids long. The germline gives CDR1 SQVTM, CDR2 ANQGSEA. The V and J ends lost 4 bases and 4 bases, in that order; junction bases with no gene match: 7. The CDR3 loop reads CSVVVTGGTTEAFF. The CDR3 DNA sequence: TGCAGCGTTGTAGTTACAGGGGGCACCACTGAAGCTTTCTTT.

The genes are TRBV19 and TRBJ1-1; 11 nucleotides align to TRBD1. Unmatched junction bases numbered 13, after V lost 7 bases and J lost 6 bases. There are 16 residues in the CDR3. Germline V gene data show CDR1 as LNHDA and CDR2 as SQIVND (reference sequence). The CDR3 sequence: CASISRGQGVSAEAFF. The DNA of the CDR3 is TGTGCCAGTATCTCGAGGGGACAGGGGGTATCCGCTGAAGCTTTCTTT.